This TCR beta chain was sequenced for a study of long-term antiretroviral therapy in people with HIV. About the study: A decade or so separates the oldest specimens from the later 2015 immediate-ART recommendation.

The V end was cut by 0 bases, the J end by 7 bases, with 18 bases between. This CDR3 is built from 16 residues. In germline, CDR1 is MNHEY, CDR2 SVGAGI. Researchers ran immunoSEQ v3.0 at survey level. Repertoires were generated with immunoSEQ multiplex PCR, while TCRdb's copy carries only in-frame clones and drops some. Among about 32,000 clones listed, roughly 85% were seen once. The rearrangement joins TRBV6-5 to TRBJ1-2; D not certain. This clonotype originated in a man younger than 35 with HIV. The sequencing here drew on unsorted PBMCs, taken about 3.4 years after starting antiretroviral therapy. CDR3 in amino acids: CASSYSLSGVPPGYTF. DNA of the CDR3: TGTGCCAGCAGTTACTCGCTTAGCGGGGTTCCTCCTGGCTACACCTTC.